The 29 T cell receptor beta chains presented below share a single source sample, sequenced in a study of response to subunit inactivated influenza vaccine. TCRdb ran MiXCR on the RT-PCR reads and lists one entry per CDR3 protein. Of around 480,000 distinct CDR3 sequences listed, 10% to 11% were seen once; the top ten hold 12%. The sample here was PBMCs from blood, taken roughly 46 days after vaccination. These receptors were taken from a man aged 50 or older who received an inactivated influenza vaccine.

This clonotype was picked up many times. The chain combines TRBV5-6 with TRBJ2-1; 11 bases align to TRBD2. The CDR3 extends over 22 amino acids. V gave up 0 bases and J gave up 0 bases; unmatched junction bases: 17. The germline V gene has CDR1 SGHDT and CDR2 YYEEEE. CDR3 loop: CASSLEVSLPTSGSFSYNEQFF. For the CDR3, the DNA is TGTGCCAGCAGCTTGGAGGTGTCGTTACCAACTAGCGGGAGCTTCTCCTACAATGAGCAGTTCTTC.

This clonotype was counted only a few times. The CDR3 loop reads CASSLSRGTSGRAPEQYF. CDR3 sequence (DNA): TGTGCCAGCAGTTTATCCCGAGGGACTAGCGGGAGGGCCCCCGAGCAGTACTTC. The chain carries TRBV28 and TRBJ2-7; 16 nucleotides match TRBD2. The germline gives CDR1 MDHEN, CDR2 SYDVKM. Trimming at V came to 1 base and at J to 6 bases, leaving 9 bases not matched to a gene. The CDR3 is made up of 18 amino acids.

The table lists this clonotype with many counts. The V gene is TRBV25-1, the J gene TRBJ1-4; D perhaps matches TRBD1 (5 bases). This CDR3 region has 15 residues. Germline-derived CDR1 and CDR2 are MGHDK and SYGVNS. The V and J ends lost 10 bases and 5 bases respectively, with 20 bases between them. This chain's CDR3 is CATTLRRDGNEKLFF. Here the CDR3 DNA reads TGTGCCACCACCCTCCGACGGGACGGGAATGAAAAACTGTTTTTT.

This clonotype was counted a few times. The chain uses TRBV4-2 and TRBJ2-7; TRBD2 matches 10 bases. Looked up from germline, CDR1 is LGHNA and CDR2 is YNFKEQ. This CDR3 comprises 15 residues. V lost 4 bases, J lost 2 bases, and 5 bases stayed unmatched. The CDR3 region is CASSRGLAVTYEQYF. The CDR3, as DNA: TGTGCCAGCAGCCGCGGACTAGCGGTAACCTACGAGCAGTACTTC.

The chain is built from TRBV6-2 or TRBV6-3 and TRBJ2-3; possibly TRBD2 for D (6 bases). V lost 0 bases and J lost 6, with 13 bases in between. The CDR3 covers 15 residues. CDR1 is MNHEY and CDR2 is SVGEGT in the germline V gene. The DNA of the CDR3 is TGTGCCAGCAGTTACTCGCAGACTAGTTACGATACGCAGTATTTT. Amino acid sequence: CASSYSQTSYDTQYF.

The chain carries TRBV7-2 and TRBJ2-5, with a tentative D call TRBD2 (5 bases). V was shortened by 2 bases and J by 2 bases, with 9 bases between the two germline ends. The germline CDR1 and CDR2 sequences are SGHTA and FQGNSA. This CDR3 is 14 amino acids long. CDR3 region: CASSLWQRQETQYF. In DNA, the CDR3 is TGTGCCAGCAGCTTATGGCAGCGGCAAGAGACCCAGTACTTC.

The V and J genes are TRBV30 and TRBJ2-5, with 9 bases matching TRBD1. Germline V gene sequence: CDR1 GTSNPN, CDR2 SVGIG (reference sequence). The CDR3 is made up of 14 amino acids. The J segment lost 1 base and the V segment lost 3 bases, leaving 3 bases of the junction unmatched. The CDR3 region is CAWRTTGGQETQYF. CDR3 DNA sequence: TGTGCCTGGAGGACGACAGGGGGCCAAGAGACCCAGTACTTC.

This clonotype was detected many times. The rearrangement uses TRBV4-3 and TRBJ2-7; 7 bases fit TRBD2. The CDR3 sequence is 15 residues long. Germline trimming cut 1 base from V and 2 bases from J; bases unmatched to any gene: 5. Germline values: CDR1 LGHNA, CDR2 YSLEER. CDR3 nucleotides: TGCGCCAGCAGCCAAGCCTCGGGACTAACCTACGAGCAGTACTTC. Protein product: CASSQASGLTYEQYF.

This sequence joins TRBV19 and TRBJ1-4; D is unresolved. Trimming shortened V by 4 bases and J by 0 bases, and 12 bases separated the two germline ends. This CDR3 comprises 16 residues. Germline lookup yields CDR1 LNHDA and CDR2 SQIVND (reference sequence). CDR3 DNA sequence: TGTGCCAGTAGTACCCATGCGGCAACAACTAATGAAAAACTGTTTTTT. Translated: CASSTHAATTNEKLFF.

In this sample, this clonotype turned up a few times. The gene calls are TRBV29-1 and TRBJ2-7; tentatively, D is TRBD2 (6 bases). CDR1 and CDR2 (germline): SQVTM, ANQGSEA. There are 14 residues in the CDR3. V lost 7 bases and J lost 2, with 18 bases in between. CDR3 sequence reads: CSAEARDSPYEQYF. In DNA form, the CDR3 reads TGCAGCGCGGAAGCCCGGGACTCCCCCTACGAGCAGTACTTC.

The rearrangement joins TRBV21-1 to TRBJ2-7. TRBV21-1 is flagged as a pseudogene. This CDR3 has 13 residues. The CDR3 nucleotides read TGTGCCAGCAGCACGTTTAAGTGGTGCGAGCAGTACTTC. It is translated as CASSTFKWCEQYF.

The rearrangement joins TRBV11-2 to TRBJ2-1; 13 positions agree with TRBD2. Germline CDR1 SGHAT, CDR2 FQNNGV. This CDR3 spans 18 amino acids. The J segment lost 0 bases and the V segment lost 5 bases, leaving 7 bases of the junction unmatched. DNA for the CDR3: TGTGCCAGCAGCCTGACTAGCGGGAGGTTCAGCTCCTACAATGAGCAGTTCTTC. It codes for CASSLTSGRFSSYNEQFF.

In this sample, this clonotype turned up a few times. This chain links TRBV6-2 or TRBV6-3 with TRBJ1-1; 7 bases line up with TRBD1. This CDR3 is built from 12 residues. Germline-derived CDR1 and CDR2 are MNHEY and SVGEGT. V gave up 5 bases and J gave up 9 bases; unmatched junction bases: 6. CDR3 coding DNA: TGTGCCAGCAGTGAGAGCAGGGGGAAAGCTTTCTTT. The encoded protein is CASSESRGKAFF.

The chain uses TRBV9 and TRBJ2-3; D is unclear. The CDR3 contains 15 residues. Per the germline V gene, CDR1 is SGDLS and CDR2 is YYNGEE. The V end was cut by 4 bases, the J end by 0 bases, with 12 bases between. DNA for the CDR3: TGTGCCAGCAGCCCCCGCAGGCCCAGCACAGATACGCAGTATTTT. This codes for CASSPRRPSTDTQYF.

This clonotype was seen ten or more times. The CDR3: CASSYDYYYEQYF. In DNA, the CDR3 is TGTGCCAGCAGTTATGACTACTACTACGAGCAGTACTTC. The rearrangement uses TRBV6-2 or TRBV6-3 and TRBJ2-7; D is possibly TRBD2 (5 bases). Trimming stripped 3 bases from V and 3 bases from J, with 9 bases between. The germline gives CDR1 MNHEY, CDR2 SVGEGT. The CDR3 loop spans 13 amino acids.

This chain connects TRBV10-3 to TRBJ1-6; TRBD1 might be the D (6 bases). Trimming took off 3 bases at V and 6 bases at J, with 12 bases between the two ends. This CDR3 has 15 amino acids. Germline values: CDR1 ENHRY, CDR2 SYGVKD. CDR3 region: CAISELTGLNSPLHF. The DNA of the CDR3 is TGTGCCATCAGTGAACTGACAGGACTTAATTCACCCCTCCACTTT.

The sample holds many counts of this clonotype. The chain couples TRBV20-1 to TRBJ1-1; 9 nucleotides match TRBD1. Germline CDR1 DFQATT, CDR2 SNEGSKA (reference sequence). The CDR3 totals 13 residues. This CDR3 reads CSVRGQGGTEAFF. CDR3 bases: TGCAGCGTACGGGGACAGGGCGGCACTGAAGCTTTCTTT.

This clonotype has more than one count but fewer than ten. The chain couples TRBV24-1 to TRBJ2-2; 9 positions match TRBD1. Germline V gene data show CDR1 as KGHDR and CDR2 as SFDVKD. CDR3 size: 16 residues. J gave up 5 bases and V 4 bases, and 7 bases lay outside the gene matches. Here the CDR3 reads CATSDPDRGGTGELFF. The CDR3 DNA sequence: TGTGCCACCAGTGACCCGGACAGGGGTGGGACCGGGGAGCTGTTTTTT.

The rearrangement uses TRBV20-1 and TRBJ2-3, with D maybe TRBD2 (6 bases). Germline V gives CDR1 DFQATT, CDR2 SNEGSKA (reference sequence). The CDR3 runs to 15 residues. V was trimmed by 4 bases and J by 8 bases, leaving 22 bases between them. The CDR3 region has the DNA TGCAGTGCTATACCCGGGCCAGGCGGGGTTGTTACGCAGTATTTT. Translating it yields CSAIPGPGGVVTQYF.

This clonotype was recorded at least ten times. The chain is built from TRBV6-1 and TRBJ2-6, with 8 bases lining up with TRBD1. V was clipped by 7 bases and J by 0 bases; unmatched bases: 11. This CDR3 spans 18 amino acids. Per the germline V gene, CDR1 is MNHNS and CDR2 is SASEGT. CDR3: CASTRGDRGSSGANVLTF. The CDR3 DNA is TGTGCCAGCACGAGGGGAGACAGGGGATCCTCTGGGGCCAACGTCCTGACTTTC.

The chain is built from TRBV5-1 and TRBJ2-6; D possibly matches TRBD1 or TRBD2 (5 bases each). V dropped 0 bases and J dropped 2 bases, with 15 bases sitting between them. The CDR3 extends over 18 amino acids. Germline V gene data show CDR1 as SGHRS and CDR2 as YFSETQ. The CDR3 DNA sequence: TGCGCCAGCAGCTTGGGTCCGTCAGGGACCCCTGGGGCCAACGTCCTGACTTTC. This encodes CASSLGPSGTPGANVLTF.

The sample holds a few counts of this clonotype. CDR3 sequence reads: CASRAGDSYGYTF. Written as DNA, the CDR3 is TGCGCCAGCAGGGCCGGGGACTCCTATGGCTACACCTTC. The chain uses TRBV5-1 and TRBJ1-2; tentative D call: TRBD1 (5 bases). V was shortened by 5 bases and J by 4 bases, with 12 bases between the two germline ends. Germline loops: CDR1 SGHRS, CDR2 YFSETQ. This CDR3 region has 13 residues.

In this sample, this clonotype turned up many times. The gene calls are TRBV3-1 and TRBJ2-2; no reliable D call. CDR1 is LGHDT and CDR2 is YNNKEL in the germline V gene (reference sequence). V gave up 6 bases and J gave up 5 bases, with 19 bases separating them. The CDR3 is 16 amino acids. In DNA form, the CDR3 reads TGTGCCAGCAGTTTAAGGGCTAGTGAACAGACCGGGGAGCTGTTTTTT. The encoded protein is CASSLRASEQTGELFF.

The chain joins TRBV20-1 to TRBJ2-5; 7 positions match TRBD2. The CDR3 covers 17 residues. Germline V gene lookup returns CDR1 DFQATT and CDR2 SNEGSKA (reference sequence). V shed 6 bases, J shed 5 bases, and the junction held 21 bases outside the gene matches. This chain's CDR3 is CSAIRGPRGSVFETQYF. CDR3 DNA: TGCAGTGCCATCCGAGGACCACGCGGGAGTGTCTTTGAGACCCAGTACTTC.

J is TRBJ2-2 and V is TRBV12-3 or TRBV12-4, with TRBD2 identical over 9 bases. The CDR3 is 15 residues long. V was clipped by 2 bases and J by 6 bases; unmatched bases: 4. The CDR3 loop reads CASSLLGLASGELFF. The DNA of the CDR3 is TGTGCCAGCAGTTTATTGGGACTAGCTTCCGGGGAGCTGTTTTTT.

This clonotype showed up many times. For the CDR3, the DNA is TGTGCCACCCTCCCCGGGACTAGCGGGGAAGAGACCCAGTACTTC. Its protein is CATLPGTSGEETQYF. The J gene is TRBJ2-5, the V gene TRBV10-3, with TRBD2 matching 13 bases. Losses at the gene ends were 10 bases for V and 3 bases for J; bases not matched to a gene: 8. Germline lookup yields CDR1 ENHRY and CDR2 SYGVKD. This CDR3 has 15 residues.

This chain connects TRBV5-5 to TRBJ1-4, with 10 bases fitting TRBD1. J gave up 0 bases and V 3 bases, and 5 bases lay outside the gene matches. CDR1 and CDR2 from the germline V gene are SGHKS and YYEKEE (reference sequence). The CDR3 covers 17 residues. This chain's CDR3 is CASSSGQGTATNEKLFF. The CDR3, as DNA: TGTGCCAGCAGCTCGGGACAGGGGACTGCAACTAATGAAAAACTGTTTTTT.

This clonotype was counted only a few times. V and J are TRBV6-5 and TRBJ1-2; D gene unclear. The CDR3 totals 15 residues. Trimming pared 2 bases from V and 0 bases from J, leaving 10 bases between. Germline loops: CDR1 MNHEY, CDR2 SVGAGI. Written as DNA, the CDR3 is TGTGCCAGCAGTTACGATGTAGCAGCTAACTATGGCTACACCTTC. Translating it yields CASSYDVAANYGYTF.

This clonotype was seen at least ten times. The chain links TRBV4-2 to TRBJ1-2; no definite D call. Germline V CDR1 and CDR2: LGHNA, YNFKEQ. The CDR3 totals 14 residues. The V end lost 0 bases, the J end lost 4 bases, and 9 bases lay between the germline ends. CDR3 nucleotides: TGTGCCAGCAGCCAAGAGGGCCTGTCCTATGGCTACACCTTC. Protein product: CASSQEGLSYGYTF.